One and the same sample provided the 17 T cell receptor beta chains below, sequenced in a study of identifying expanded T cells in peripheral blood. Measured with immunoSEQ multiplex PCR; TCRdb has only the in-frame clones, and not every one. The profile shows 70,000 to 100,000 clones, around 88% of them singletons. Sequencing was performed on blood. Receptor source: a person between 18 and 70 years old in good health.

The V gene is TRBV14, the J gene TRBJ2-7; the D is unclear. The CDR3 is 13 amino acids. The V gene lost 3 bases and the J gene lost 6 bases, with 12 bases spanning the gap. Germline V CDR1 and CDR2: SGHDN, FVKESK. Here the CDR3 DNA reads TGTGCCAGCAGCCACGGCGGTTGGGGCGAGCAGTACTTC. It codes for CASSHGGWGEQYF.

Points on this clone: One base away lies a much larger clone, so this may be a sequencing read error. The genes are TRBV5-4 and TRBJ1-1, with 7 bases identical to TRBD1. With 3 bases clipped from V and 1 base from J, the junction kept 0 bases outside the gene matches. Germline V CDR1 and CDR2: SGHNT, YYREEE (reference sequence). The CDR3 length is 13 residues. CDR3 region: CASSWDRNTEAFF. In DNA form, the CDR3 reads TGTGCCAGCAGCTGGGACAGGAACACTGAAGCTTTCTTT.

The chain carries TRBV5-1 and TRBJ2-7; D is perhaps TRBD1 (6 bases). The V end lost 2 bases, the J end lost 2 bases, and 23 bases lay between the germline ends. The germline V gene encodes CDR1 SGHRS and CDR2 YFSETQ. This CDR3 has 18 residues. The CDR3 nucleotides are TGCGCCAGCAGCTTTGGATCTGGACAGCTGATCCCACCCTACGAGCAGTACTTC. Protein sequence: CASSFGSGQLIPPYEQYF.

The chain carries TRBV29-1 and TRBJ2-5; 13 positions agree with TRBD2. The CDR3 covers 17 residues. The junction had 4 bases not matched to a gene; V was cut back by 0 bases and J by 0 bases. CDR1 is SQVTM and CDR2 is ANQGSEA in the germline V gene. The CDR3 nucleotides are TGCAGCGTTGAAGACGGGACTAGCGGGGCGTACCAAGAGACCCAGTACTTC. This gives the protein CSVEDGTSGAYQETQYF.

The chain carries TRBV30 and TRBJ1-6; the D is unclear. This CDR3 spans 13 amino acids. V shed 1 base and J shed 9 bases, with 10 bases lying between them. Germline V gene data show CDR1 as GTSNPN and CDR2 as SVGIG (reference sequence). The DNA of the CDR3 is TGTGCCTGGAGTGATTTGAGGGCTTCACCCCTCCACTTT. Amino acid sequence: CAWSDLRASPLHF.

The genes are TRBV29-1 and TRBJ1-2, with TRBD1 as a possible D gene (5 bases). Deletions cut 3 bases from V and 7 bases from J, with 12 bases between. The length of the CDR3 is 12 residues. Germline V lookup: CDR1 SQVTM, CDR2 ANQGSEA. CDR3 DNA sequence: TGCAGCGTTGAGGACCCCAGGGTTGGCTACACCTTC. Protein product: CSVEDPRVGYTF.

The genes are TRBV10-3 and TRBJ1-1; TRBD1 matches 7 bases. The V gene end was trimmed by 4 bases and the J gene end by 3 bases; junction bases not matched to a gene: 2. Germline CDR1 and CDR2: ENHRY and SYGVKD. This CDR3 spans 13 amino acids. CDR3 DNA: TGTGCCATCAGTGTCAGGGGGGACACTGAAGCTTTCTTT. Amino acid sequence: CAISVRGDTEAFF.

This chain uses TRBV27 with TRBJ2-3; 8 bases align to TRBD2. CDR1 and CDR2 (germline): MNHEY, SMNVEV (reference sequence). The CDR3 has 16 residues. V was pared by 7 bases and J by 0 bases, with 9 bases of the junction left unmatched. The CDR3 loop is CASTYSLAGSTDTQYF. CDR3 DNA sequence: TGTGCCAGCACCTATTCCTTAGCGGGGAGCACAGATACGCAGTATTTT.

The CDR3 sequence: CASSHIYNEQFF. CDR3 bases: TGTGCCAGCAGCCACATTTACAATGAGCAGTTCTTC. V is TRBV5-6 and J is TRBJ2-1, with unresolved D. Germline loops: CDR1 SGHDT, CDR2 YYEEEE. V was cut by 4 bases and J by 4 bases, with 6 bases left in between. The CDR3 sequence is 12 residues long.

The chain uses TRBV6-1 and TRBJ1-5, with 8 nucleotides matching TRBD1. The V gene end was trimmed by 7 bases and the J gene end by 6 bases; junction bases not matched to a gene: 5. The CDR3 is 13 amino acids. CDR1 MNHNS and CDR2 SASEGT come from the germline V gene. CDR3 sequence reads: CASTPDRGQPQHF. The CDR3 region has the DNA TGTGCCAGCACCCCCGACAGGGGTCAGCCCCAGCATTTT.

The chain uses TRBV28 and TRBJ1-5; no firm D call. V was trimmed by 7 bases and J by 2 bases, leaving 9 bases between them. Per germline, CDR1 MDHEN and CDR2 SYDVKM. This CDR3 has 13 amino acids. The CDR3 loop reads CASTPHGNQPQHF. The CDR3 nucleotides read TGTGCCAGCACCCCCCATGGCAATCAGCCCCAGCATTTT. Combining the CDR3 with reference TRBV28 and TRBJ1-5 gives the whole variable domain DVKVTQSSRYLVKRTGEKVFLECVQDMDHENMFWYRQDPGLGLRLIYFSYDVKMKEKGDIPEGYSVSREKKERFSLILESASTNQTSMYLCASTPHGNQPQHFGDGTRLSIL.

The chain uses TRBV7-9 and TRBJ1-4; TRBD1 is a possible D gene (5 bases). This CDR3 comprises 18 residues. CDR1 is SEHNR, CDR2 FQNEAQ, per germline (reference sequence). V was clipped by 3 bases and J by 3 bases, with 20 bases between them. The CDR3 nucleotides read TGTGCCAGCAGCTTCGGGGGAGCGAGTAGGATTTCTAATGAAAAACTGTTTTTT. It encodes CASSFGGASRISNEKLFF.

This clone was found once. The V call is TRBV27, the J call TRBJ1-2; D perhaps matches TRBD1 (6 bases). Trimming stripped 4 bases from V and 4 bases from J, with 19 bases between. The CDR3 totals 16 residues. Germline V gives CDR1 MNHEY, CDR2 SMNVEV (reference sequence). CDR3 residues: CASSSASGENSYGYTF. Here the CDR3 DNA reads TGTGCCAGCAGTTCCGCATCAGGGGAAAACAGCTATGGCTACACCTTC.

V usage is TRBV18 and J usage is TRBJ1-1; no definite D call. This CDR3 is built from 13 residues. The V end was cut by 3 bases, the J end by 3 bases, with 8 bases between. Germline values: CDR1 KGHSH, CDR2 LQKENI. The CDR3 spells CASSPTRDTEAFF. The CDR3 bases are TGTGCCAGCTCACCTACTCGCGACACTGAAGCTTTCTTT.

This sequence joins TRBV13 and TRBJ2-7; D is unresolved. CDR3 length: 14 amino acids. CDR1 is PRHDT, CDR2 FYEKMQ, per germline (reference sequence). The ends were cut back, 4 bases at V and 1 base at J, with 11 bases in the middle. CDR3 loop: CASSSPDGSYEQYF. As DNA, the CDR3 is TGTGCCAGCAGCTCCCCCGACGGATCCTACGAGCAGTACTTC.

V and J are TRBV30 and TRBJ2-3; no clear D. The CDR3 is 12 amino acids. The V gene's germline CDR1 is GTSNPN and CDR2 SVGIG (reference sequence). The germline V and J ends were trimmed by 3 bases and 2 bases, with 6 bases remaining between them. Here the CDR3 DNA reads TGTGCCTGGAGCCCCGACACAGATACGCAGTATTTT. Protein sequence: CAWSPDTDTQYF.

V and J are TRBV19 and TRBJ1-6, with no clear D. Germline CDR1 reads LNHDA; CDR2 reads SQIVND (reference sequence). The V end was cut by 5 bases, the J end by 10 bases, with 15 bases between. CDR3 length: 14 residues. The CDR3 sequence: CASSARGTESPLHF. The CDR3 DNA is TGTGCCAGTAGTGCTAGAGGCACAGAGTCACCCCTCCACTTT.